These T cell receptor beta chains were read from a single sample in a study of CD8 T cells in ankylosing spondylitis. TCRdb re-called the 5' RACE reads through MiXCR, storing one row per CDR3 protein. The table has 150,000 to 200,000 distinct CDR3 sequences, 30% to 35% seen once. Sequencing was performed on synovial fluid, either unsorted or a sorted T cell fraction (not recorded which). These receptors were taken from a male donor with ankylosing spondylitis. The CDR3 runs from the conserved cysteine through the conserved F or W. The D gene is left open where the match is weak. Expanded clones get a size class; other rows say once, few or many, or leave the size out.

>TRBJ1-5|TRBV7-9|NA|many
TGTGCCAGCAGCCCAGACGGCGGCAGGGGCAATCAGCCCCAGCATTTT
CASSPDGGRGNQPQHF
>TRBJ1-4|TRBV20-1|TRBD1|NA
TGCAGTGCAGAACAGGGGGCGGGAGAAAAACTGTTTTTT
CSAEQGAGEKLFF
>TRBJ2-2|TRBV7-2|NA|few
TGTGCCAGCAGCCCTCCGGGACAGAACACCGGGGAGCTGTTTTTT
CASSPPGQNTGELFF
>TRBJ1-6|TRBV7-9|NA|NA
TGTGCCAGCAGCCCAGACGGGGGTGGTAATTCACCCCTCCACTTT
CASSPDGGGNSPLHF
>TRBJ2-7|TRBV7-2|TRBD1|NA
TGTGCCAGCAGCTTAGCGGGGGGACAGGGGGAAGAGCAGTACTTC
CASSLAGGQGEEQYF
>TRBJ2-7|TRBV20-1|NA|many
TGCAGTGCTAGAGATTTGGCAGGGGCCTACGAGCAGTACTTC
CSARDLAGAYEQYF
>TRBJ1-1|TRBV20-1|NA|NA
TGCAGTGCTAGAGAGGGCTCCTTCACCATGAACACTGAAGCTTTCTTT
CSAREGSFTMNTEAFF
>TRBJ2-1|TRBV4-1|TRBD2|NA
TGCGCCAGCAGCCCGGGACTAGCGGGAGGCGGGGAGCAGTTCTTC
CASSPGLAGGGEQFF
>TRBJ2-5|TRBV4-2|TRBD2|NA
TGTGCCAGCAGCCAAGTGGCTAGCGGGTTTCTAGACCAAGAGACCCAGTACTTC
CASSQVASGFLDQETQYF
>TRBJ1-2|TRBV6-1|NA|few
TGTGCCAGCAGTCCTCTTGGGGGGAACTATGGCTACACCTTC
CASSPLGGNYGYTF
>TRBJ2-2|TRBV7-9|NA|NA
TGTGCCAGCAGCTATAGCCAGGGGTACACCGGGGAGCTGTTTTTT
CASSYSQGYTGELFF